This TCR beta chain was identified in a study of cytomegalovirus exposure and HLA in healthy donors. General observations from the study: The classifier reportedly diagnosed cytomegalovirus status with high sensitivity and specificity. A subsequent analysis found that TCR clusters from the first cohort also tended to co-occur in the roughly 120 validation repertoires, with around 94% of cluster scores above 0.

The CDR3 totals 16 residues. Trimming stripped 5 bases from V and 5 bases from J, with 18 bases between. Germline-derived CDR1 and CDR2 are MDHEN and SYDVKM. Regarding this clone: What it recognizes is unknown.

Some clones are missing from TCRdb's copy, which holds only in-frame ones; the method was immunoSEQ multiplex PCR. This repertoire shows 130,000 or so clones, roughly 91% found once; its top ten account for about 3.5%. The source of this sequence is a man aged 25-45 years in good health and CMV-seronegative. The chain employs TRBV28 and TRBJ1-4; tentative D call: TRBD1 (5 bases). The sample taken for sequencing was PBMCs. The CDR3 DNA reads TGTGCCAGCAGTCCTACAATGGGGGGAAAGAATGAAAAACTGTTTTTT. Translation: CASSPTMGGKNEKLFF. Full variable domain (outside the CDR3, taken from reference TRBV28 and TRBJ1-4): DVKVTQSSRYLVKRTGEKVFLECVQDMDHENMFWYRQDPGLGLRLIYFSYDVKMKEKGDIPEGYSVSREKKERFSLILESASTNQTSMYLCASSPTMGGKNEKLFFGSGTQLSVL.